Listed here is a single TCR beta chain. Its cognate antigen is unknown. Trimming left V 4 bases short and J 4 bases short, with 18 bases between. Germline values: CDR1 SGHDT, CDR2 YYEEEE. This CDR3 contains 15 residues. This sample stems from a study of cytomegalovirus exposure and HLA in healthy donors. It was with 60 Vbeta and 13 Jbeta primers that the PCR ran. Profiling relied on immunoSEQ multiplex PCR, and the TCRdb table lists in-frame clones only, not all of them. The sample yields about 150,000 clones, about 80% seen once. General study results and limits: Excluded: some indistinguishable V segments such as TRBV6-2 and TRBV6-3.

Material for sequencing was PBMCs. J is TRBJ2-7 and V is TRBV5-6; possibly TRBD2 for D (6 bases). The receptor comes from a woman in her 50s in good health and CMV-seropositive. DNA for the CDR3: TGTGCCAGCAGCCCTTCGACCGGGGGACTTTACGAGCAGTACTTC. Amino acid sequence: CASSPSTGGLYEQYF.